This section outlines one TCR beta chain sequence together with its context. Sequence at one end of the junction differs from germline and may be a read error. The sample comes from a study of blood T cells in healthy people across ages. Primed by a sample-barcoded 5' primer and a J-beta primer mix, a second PCR proceeded for about 7 to 11 cycles. TCRdb called the 5' RACE reads again in MiXCR, with one record for every CDR3 protein. The sample has some 930,000 distinct CDR3 sequences, roughly 28% seen once. This CDR3 spans 16 amino acids. Germline loops: CDR1 DFQATT, CDR2 SNEGSKA (reference sequence). Separately, the same data were catalogued under a study of T cells of mothers and their children.

The sample comprised blood. This TCR was recovered from a woman aged 35 to 49 in good health. The chain couples TRBV20-1 to TRBJ2-3; D is possibly TRBD2 (7 bases). CDR3 protein: CSAPPAGAVATDTRYF. The CDR3 DNA reads as TGCAGTGCCCCCCCGGCGGGGGCCGTAGCGACAGATACGCGGTATTTT.